Each of the 25 T cell receptor beta chains below was sequenced from the same sample in a study of CD8 T cells in ankylosing spondylitis (dated by TCRdb to about 2017). Results and caveats for the whole study, not just this receptor: A TCR beta motif made up of several highly homologous amino acid variants appeared to be characteristic of blood from ankylosing spondylitis patients.

Library prep was done by 5' RACE. The sequencer was an Illumina HiSeq 2500. TCRdb's own reprocessing of the public reads used fastp at Q25 and MiXCR and kept productive beta chains. Merged by CDR3 protein, the rows form single entries marked with the most common genes and DNA. Here the sample has about 500,000 distinct CDR3 sequences; approximately 11% occur a single time. The ten largest clones add up to approximately 6.3% of the sample. These receptors' targets are unknown. Material: blood, either unsorted or a sorted T cell fraction (not recorded which). Source of these receptors: a male donor with ankylosing spondylitis.

This clonotype was detected only a few times. The J gene is TRBJ1-1, the V gene TRBV10-3, with D maybe TRBD1 (6 bases). The CDR3 has 15 amino acids. Per germline, CDR1 ENHRY and CDR2 SYGVKD. V gave up 0 bases and J gave up 0 bases, with 8 bases separating them. The CDR3 nucleotides read TGTGCCATCAGTGAGTCGACAGGCCTGAACACTGAAGCTTTCTTT. It codes for CAISESTGLNTEAFF.

This clonotype occurred a few times. This chain uses TRBV5-1 with TRBJ2-1; 8 bases are a match to TRBD1. The CDR3 is made up of 15 amino acids. J gave up 6 bases and V 4 bases, and 9 bases lay outside the gene matches. From germline, CDR1 is SGHRS and CDR2 YFSETQ. As DNA, the CDR3 is TGCGCCAGCAGCCGTGGACAGGGAGGTCCCAATGAGCAGTTCTTC. It translates to CASSRGQGGPNEQFF. Combining the CDR3 with reference TRBV5-1 and TRBJ2-1 gives the whole variable domain KAGVTQTPRYLIKTRGQQVTLSCSPISGHRSVSWYQQTPGQGLQFLFEYFSETQRNKGNFPGRFSGRQFSNSRSEMNVSTLELGDSALYLCASSRGQGGPNEQFFGPGTRLTVL.

The chain employs TRBV6-1 and TRBJ1-2; possibly TRBD1 for D (5 bases). Germline CDR1 MNHNS, CDR2 SASEGT. Trimming took off 7 bases at V and 1 base at J, with 16 bases between the two ends. The CDR3 runs 15 residues. The DNA for the CDR3 is TGTGCCAGCACCTATAGGGGCGGGATTAACTATGGCTACACCTTC. Its protein is CASTYRGGINYGYTF.

This clonotype has only a few counts. The rearrangement joins TRBV28 to TRBJ1-2; D ambiguous. The V gene lost 4 bases and the J gene lost 4 bases, with 7 bases spanning the gap. The CDR3 sequence is 12 residues long. The V gene's germline CDR1 is MDHEN and CDR2 SYDVKM. The CDR3: CASSSSLYGYTF. The CDR3 DNA reads TGTGCCAGCAGTTCATCCCTCTATGGCTACACCTTC.

For the CDR3, the DNA is TGCAGTGCTACGACGCGGGCGGGCACAGATACGCAGTATTTT. Translating it yields CSATTRAGTDTQYF. This sequence joins TRBV20-1 and TRBJ2-3, with a weak D call TRBD2 (5 bases). V gave up 4 bases and J gave up 1 base, with 12 bases separating them. The CDR3 runs to 14 residues. Germline assignment: CDR1 DFQATT and CDR2 SNEGSKA (reference sequence).

There are a few counts of this clonotype. This chain uses TRBV10-3 with TRBJ2-1; TRBD2 agrees at 12 bases. The CDR3 sequence is 16 residues long. Germline V gene sequence: CDR1 ENHRY, CDR2 SYGVKD. The V segment lost 6 bases and the J segment 4 bases; nucleotides outside the gene matches: 7. The CDR3 DNA sequence: TGTGCCATCAGACTCGGACTAGCGGGAAGGTACAATGAGCAGTTCTTC. It specifies CAIRLGLAGRYNEQFF.

This clonotype has just a few counts. CDR3: CSVRDGSMNTEAFF. DNA of the CDR3: TGCAGCGTGCGGGACGGAAGCATGAACACTGAAGCTTTCTTT. The chain carries TRBV29-1 and TRBJ1-1, with D possibly being TRBD1 (5 bases). Germline V gene lookup returns CDR1 SQVTM and CDR2 ANQGSEA. CDR3 length: 14 amino acids. The V gene lost 6 bases and the J gene lost 0 bases, with 14 bases spanning the gap.

This clonotype came up many times. This sequence joins TRBV4-1 and TRBJ2-3, with a possible D match to TRBD1 (5 bases). CDR1 is MGHRA, CDR2 YSYEKL, per germline. CDR3 length: 14 residues. V was shortened by 0 bases and J by 3 bases, with 7 bases between the two germline ends. The CDR3 sequence: CASSQDPGTDTQYF. The CDR3 nucleotides read TGCGCCAGCAGCCAAGACCCAGGGACAGATACGCAGTATTTT.

In this sample, this clonotype turned up a few times. The V gene is TRBV28, the J gene TRBJ2-1; tentative D call: TRBD2 (6 bases). Looked up from germline, CDR1 is MDHEN and CDR2 is SYDVKM. This CDR3 is built from 13 residues. Trimming took 6 bases from V and 3 from J, leaving 9 bases between them. CDR3 sequence reads: CASRTSYYNEQFF. The CDR3 coding sequence is TGTGCCAGCAGGACTAGTTACTACAATGAGCAGTTCTTC.

This clonotype was seen only a few times. The chain carries TRBV7-8 and TRBJ2-7; TRBD2 matches 8 bases. V dropped 1 base and J dropped 9; count of bases not matched to a gene: 8. Germline loops: CDR1 SGHVS, CDR2 FQNEAQ. The CDR3 loop spans 14 amino acids. CDR3 sequence reads: CASSLGVSGKRQYF. For the CDR3, the DNA is TGTGCCAGCAGCTTAGGGGTTAGCGGGAAGCGGCAGTACTTC.

This clonotype was found a few times. The chain has TRBV2 and TRBJ1-4; D is unclear. This CDR3 is built from 13 residues. Looked up from germline, CDR1 is SNHLY and CDR2 is FYNNEI. Trimming left V 3 bases short and J 8 bases short, with 10 bases between. CDR3 DNA sequence: TGTGCCAGCAGTGATACCGGGTGGGAAAAACTGTTTTTT. Its translation is CASSDTGWEKLFF.

This clonotype occurred a few times. This chain links TRBV5-1 with TRBJ2-1; 13 nucleotides agree with TRBD2. There are 16 residues in the CDR3. The V gene end was trimmed by 0 bases and the J gene end by 7 bases; junction bases not matched to a gene: 4. Looked up from germline, CDR1 is SGHRS and CDR2 is YFSETQ. The CDR3 nucleotides read TGCGCCAGCAGCTTGGATACTAGCGGGAGGGGAAATGAGCAGTTCTTC. Translated, it gives CASSLDTSGRGNEQFF.

This clonotype was counted only a few times. This chain uses TRBV29-1 with TRBJ2-3; TRBD2 aligns across 8 bases. Trimming cost V 8 bases and J 3 bases; bases outside gene matches: 10. The length of the CDR3 is 14 residues. Germline V CDR1 and CDR2: SQVTM, ANQGSEA. DNA of the CDR3: TGCAGCCTCGGCTTAGCGGGACTAACAGATACGCAGTATTTT. Amino acid sequence: CSLGLAGLTDTQYF.

The chain has TRBV5-8 and TRBJ2-5; possibly TRBD1 for D (6 bases). Trimming left V 4 bases short and J 2 bases short, with 12 bases between. This CDR3 is 14 amino acids long. Germline V gene data show CDR1 as SGHTS and CDR2 as YDEGEE. The CDR3: CASSPRTEQETQYF. For the CDR3, the DNA is TGTGCCAGCAGCCCCCGGACAGAACAAGAGACCCAGTACTTC.

This clonotype was seen a few times. This sequence joins TRBV4-2 and TRBJ1-1; no clear D. The germline gives CDR1 LGHNA, CDR2 YNFKEQ. The length of the CDR3 is 21 residues. V was cut by 0 bases and J by 0 bases, with 26 bases left in between. The CDR3 sequence: CASSQENFGGRAPFLNTEAFF. The CDR3 DNA sequence: TGTGCCAGCAGCCAAGAAAATTTCGGAGGGCGAGCTCCTTTCTTGAACACTGAAGCTTTCTTT.

For the CDR3, the DNA is TGCGCCAGCAGCATAATAAGTGAGAACACTGAAGCTTTCTTT. Translating gives CASSIISENTEAFF. The chain links TRBV5-1 to TRBJ1-1; D remains unclear. With 4 bases removed from V and 1 base from J, the gap between germline ends came to 11 bases. The length of the CDR3 is 14 residues. Germline CDR1 reads SGHRS; CDR2 reads YFSETQ.

The chain has TRBV28 and TRBJ1-2, with D maybe TRBD1 (5 bases). V was clipped by 6 bases and J by 8 bases, with 25 bases between them. CDR3 length equals 16 residues. Germline lookup yields CDR1 MDHEN and CDR2 SYDVKM. Here the CDR3 reads CASSPVGALEPVGYTF. CDR3 sequence (DNA): TGTGCCAGCAGCCCCGTTGGGGCCCTTGAACCTGTCGGCTACACCTTC.

This clonotype has only one observation. The junction does not match germline at one end; this may be a read error. The rearrangement links TRBV4-2 to TRBJ2-6; tentative D call: TRBD1 (5 bases). The CDR3 runs to 16 residues. Germline V CDR1 and CDR2: LGHNA, YNFKEQ. CDR3 region: CASSQESSAGANALTF. CDR3 DNA sequence: TGTGCCAGCAGCCAAGAGTCTTCGGCTGGGGCCAACGCCCTGACTTTC.

This clonotype was seen more than once but under ten times. The chain uses TRBV20-1 and TRBJ1-3; 8 bases are a match to TRBD1. The V and J ends lost 6 bases and 4 bases, in that order; junction bases with no gene match: 5. The length of the CDR3 is 13 residues. Germline CDR1 reads DFQATT; CDR2 reads SNEGSKA (reference sequence). CDR3 DNA sequence: TGCAGTGCCACTCAGGGGGCAGGAAACACCATATATTTT. This gives the protein CSATQGAGNTIYF.

This clonotype was observed a handful of times. V usage is TRBV15 and J usage is TRBJ1-2; a weak D match, TRBD1 (6 bases). From germline, CDR1 is LNHNV and CDR2 YYDKDF (reference sequence). The length of the CDR3 is 14 residues. The V and J ends lost 1 base and 7 bases respectively, with 13 bases between them. CDR3 in amino acids: CATSRGNRVGGYTF. CDR3 DNA sequence: TGTGCCACCAGCAGAGGGAACAGGGTTGGTGGCTACACCTTC.

The V and J genes are TRBV7-2 and TRBJ1-2; D may be TRBD1 (5 bases). The V and J ends lost 0 bases and 7 bases respectively, with 18 bases between them. The length of the CDR3 is 16 residues. Germline CDR1 SGHTA, CDR2 FQGNSA. Here the CDR3 reads CASSLAGDSSSGGYTF. The CDR3, as DNA: TGTGCCAGCAGCTTAGCGGGGGATTCATCCTCTGGTGGCTACACCTTC.

This clonotype has ten or more counts. The chain is built from TRBV12-3 or TRBV12-4 and TRBJ2-3; D is undetermined. This CDR3 comprises 14 residues. V lost 3 bases to trimming and J lost 4 bases, with 11 bases between them. The DNA for the CDR3 is TGTGCCAGCAGTTTCTTAGGGCTGCCAGATACGCAGTATTTT. The encoded protein is CASSFLGLPDTQYF.

In this sample, this clonotype turned up many times. The rearrangement links TRBV12-3 or TRBV12-4 to TRBJ2-2; TRBD2 matches 9 bases. CDR3 length: 16 amino acids. The J segment lost 0 bases and the V segment lost 6 bases, leaving 5 bases of the junction unmatched. CDR3 DNA sequence: TGTGCCAGCAGCTACCGACTAGCGGCGAACACCGGGGAGCTGTTTTTT. The encoded protein is CASSYRLAANTGELFF.

The DNA for the CDR3 is TGTGCCACCAGCAGTGCGGGGCTCAGTTACTTC. Translating it yields CATSSAGLSYF. The chain links TRBV15 to TRBJ2-4, with TRBD2 as a possible D gene (6 bases). Trimming left V 3 bases short and J 16 bases short, with 13 bases between. Germline CDR1 LNHNV, CDR2 YYDKDF (reference sequence). CDR3 length equals 11 residues.

This rearrangement joins TRBV21-1 to TRBJ1-6; TRBD1 is taken as the D call from the table, unchecked against the DNA. TRBV21-1 corresponds to a pseudogene. This CDR3 comprises 14 residues. The CDR3 nucleotides are TGTGCCAGCAGCAAAGAGGGGAGCGGTTCACCCCTCCACTTT. Its protein product is CASSKEGSGSPLHF.